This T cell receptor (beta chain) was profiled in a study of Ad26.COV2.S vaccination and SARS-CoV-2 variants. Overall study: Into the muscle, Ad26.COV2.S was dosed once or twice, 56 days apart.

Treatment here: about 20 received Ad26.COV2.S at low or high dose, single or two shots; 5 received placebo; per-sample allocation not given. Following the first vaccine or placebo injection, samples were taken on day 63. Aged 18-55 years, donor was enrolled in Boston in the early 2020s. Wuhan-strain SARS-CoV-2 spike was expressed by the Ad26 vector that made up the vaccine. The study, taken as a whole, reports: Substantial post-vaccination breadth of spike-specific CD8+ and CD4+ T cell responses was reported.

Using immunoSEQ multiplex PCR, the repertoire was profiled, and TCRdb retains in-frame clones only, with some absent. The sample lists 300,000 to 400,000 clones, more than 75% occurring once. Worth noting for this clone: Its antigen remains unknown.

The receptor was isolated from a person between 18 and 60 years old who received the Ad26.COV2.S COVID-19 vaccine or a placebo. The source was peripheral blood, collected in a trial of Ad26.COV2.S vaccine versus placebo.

The chain's CDR3 is CASSQGHHRDVVTQYF. CDR3 in DNA: TGTGCCAGCAGCCAAGGTCACCACAGGGACGTAGTTACGCAGTATTTT. The chain uses TRBV4-2 and TRBJ2-3; perhaps TRBD1 as D (6 bases). The CDR3 runs 16 residues. V lost 1 base, J lost 8 bases, and 19 bases lay in between. The germline CDR1 and CDR2 sequences are LGHNA and YNFKEQ.